Presented here are 14 T cell receptor beta chains from one specimen sequenced in a study of spatial heterogeneity in lung cancer. Time point described: sample taken at primary tumor resection. MiXCR, applied by TCRdb to the 5' RACE reads, yields one record per CDR3 protein. The sample carries about 22,000 distinct CDR3 sequences, 5.8% recorded once. Sequencing used PBMCs, obtained at surgery. These receptors were collected from a male donor with early-stage non-small cell lung cancer.

This clonotype was detected ten times or more. The chain has TRBV2 and TRBJ1-6, with TRBD1 identical over 8 bases. Per the germline V gene, CDR1 is SNHLY and CDR2 is FYNNEI. V dropped 9 bases and J dropped 8; count of bases not matched to a gene: 9. The CDR3 has 14 amino acids. CDR3 DNA: TGTGCCAGGGCTATGCAGGGGGCAGATTCACCCCTCCACTTT. Amino acid sequence: CARAMQGADSPLHF.

The J gene is TRBJ2-7, the V gene TRBV5-4; 9 bases align to TRBD1. The germline gives CDR1 SGHNT, CDR2 YYREEE (reference sequence). The CDR3 covers 16 residues. Losses at the gene ends were 4 bases for V and 4 bases for J; bases not matched to a gene: 12. Written as DNA, the CDR3 is TGTGCCAGCAGCATGCCCCTCGGACAGGGGAGTTACGAGCAGTACTTC. This sequence encodes CASSMPLGQGSYEQYF.

This clonotype appeared many times. The chain employs TRBV9 and TRBJ2-7; 9 bases align to TRBD1. CDR1 SGDLS and CDR2 YYNGEE come from the germline V gene. The CDR3 has 15 amino acids. With V trimmed by 1 base and J by 5 bases, 7 bases remained unmatched. This CDR3 reads CASSVTGTGIHEQYF. CDR3 DNA sequence: TGTGCCAGCAGCGTAACCGGGACAGGGATCCACGAGCAGTACTTC.

This clonotype was seen repeatedly, ten times or more. The chain links TRBV27 to TRBJ2-3; 13 bases agree with TRBD2. This CDR3 has 17 amino acids. J was trimmed by 4 bases and V by 2 bases; bases with no gene match: 6. Germline assignment: CDR1 MNHEY and CDR2 SMNVEV (reference sequence). The CDR3 is CASSLRTSGSPSDTQYF. The DNA of the CDR3 is TGTGCCAGCAGTTTACGGACTAGCGGGAGCCCTTCAGATACGCAGTATTTT.

This clonotype was observed at least ten times. This chain links TRBV5-1 with TRBJ2-5; D unresolved. This CDR3 spans 13 amino acids. Germline V gives CDR1 SGHRS, CDR2 YFSETQ. V was clipped by 0 bases and J by 7 bases, with 10 bases between them. DNA for the CDR3: TGCGCCAGCAGCTTGGATAGGGTGGGGACCCAGTACTTC. This sequence encodes CASSLDRVGTQYF. The complete variable domain, with remaining parts taken from reference TRBV5-1 and TRBJ2-5, reads KAGVTQTPRYLIKTRGQQVTLSCSPISGHRSVSWYQQTPGQGLQFLFEYFSETQRNKGNFPGRFSGRQFSNSRSEMNVSTLELGDSALYLCASSLDRVGTQYFGPGTRLLVL.

The genes are TRBV10-3 and TRBJ2-1; D remains ambiguous. The germline CDR1 and CDR2 sequences are ENHRY and SYGVKD. This CDR3 region has 15 residues. Trimming removed 6 bases from V and 0 bases from J, with 12 bases in between. DNA for the CDR3: TGTGCCATCAGCGGGCAGGTTCGCTCCTACAATGAGCAGTTCTTC. Its protein is CAISGQVRSYNEQFF.

This clonotype is deemed medium-sized. The CDR3 DNA reads TGTGCCAGCAGCTCAGGGGGCGCGGGAGATACGCAGTATTTT. It codes for CASSSGGAGDTQYF. The chain couples TRBV7-2 to TRBJ2-3, with 8 bases identical to TRBD1. V trimming: 4 bases; J trimming: 5 bases; junction bases outside the gene matches: 5. In germline, CDR1 is SGHTA, CDR2 FQGNSA. This CDR3 is 14 amino acids long.

V is TRBV5-1 and J is TRBJ2-7; the D gene is possibly TRBD2 (6 bases). This CDR3 contains 16 residues. The V end lost 5 bases, the J end lost 0 bases, and 18 bases lay between the germline ends. Germline V gives CDR1 SGHRS, CDR2 YFSETQ. CDR3 bases: TGCGCCAGCAGTCCCTCCGGGAGCGCCAGCTCCTACGAGCAGTACTTC. This gives the protein CASSPSGSASSYEQYF. Together with reference TRBV5-1 and TRBJ2-7, the CDR3 gives the full variable domain: KAGVTQTPRYLIKTRGQQVTLSCSPISGHRSVSWYQQTPGQGLQFLFEYFSETQRNKGNFPGRFSGRQFSNSRSEMNVSTLELGDSALYLCASSPSGSASSYEQYFGPGTRLTVT.

This clonotype was seen at least ten times. The CDR3, as DNA: TGTGCCACCTCGTCGGTTACCCTGTTCCCGCGCCGGTATTTT. Residues: CATSSVTLFPRRYF. This chain connects TRBV7-8 to TRBJ2-3, with D uncertain. Per the germline V gene, CDR1 is SGHVS and CDR2 is FQNEAQ. CDR3 length equals 14 residues. Trimming shortened V by 10 bases and J by 14 bases, and 28 bases separated the two germline ends.

The chain recombines TRBV15 with TRBJ1-2; D uncertain. This CDR3 has 14 residues. Germline V CDR1 and CDR2: LNHNV, YYDKDF (reference sequence). V dropped 3 bases and J dropped 3 bases, with 11 bases sitting between them. CDR3 bases: TGTGCCACCAGCAGGCTGCAGGACCACTATGGCTACACCTTC. It yields the protein CATSRLQDHYGYTF.

This clonotype was seen repeatedly, ten times or more. This sequence joins TRBV29-1 and TRBJ2-2; tentatively, D is TRBD1 (7 bases). Germline CDR1 is SQVTM and CDR2 is ANQGSEA. V lost 4 bases, J lost 3 bases, and 12 bases lay in between. This CDR3 comprises 14 residues. The CDR3 nucleotides are TGCAGCGTTGGAACAGGGGAGGACACCGGGGAGCTGTTTTTT. Protein product: CSVGTGEDTGELFF.

This clonotype has a count of ten or more. This chain joins TRBV5-1 and TRBJ1-1, with D possibly being TRBD1 (5 bases). Germline CDR1 SGHRS, CDR2 YFSETQ. The CDR3 is 13 amino acids. Trimming left V 5 bases short and J 3 bases short, with 11 bases between. Written as DNA, the CDR3 is TGCGCCAGCAGGCGGACATACGACACTGAAGCTTTCTTT. Encoded protein: CASRRTYDTEAFF.

This clonotype was recorded many times. The chain carries TRBV11-1 and TRBJ2-7; TRBD2 is a possible D gene (5 bases). V was cut by 5 bases and J by 0 bases, with 11 bases left in between. CDR3 length: 14 amino acids. Germline loops: CDR1 SGHAT, CDR2 FQDESV (reference sequence). The CDR3 region is CASSPGTLSYEQYF. CDR3 sequence (DNA): TGTGCCAGCAGCCCGGGAACCCTCTCCTACGAGCAGTACTTC.

A few counts support this clonotype. J is TRBJ2-2 and V is TRBV7-9, with D tentatively TRBD1 (6 bases). CDR3 size: 16 residues. V was clipped by 5 bases and J by 4 bases, with 17 bases between them. Per the germline V gene, CDR1 is SEHNR and CDR2 is FQNEAQ (reference sequence). The CDR3 protein is CASSKGDLMGTGELFF. CDR3 nucleotide sequence: TGTGCCAGCAGCAAGGGGGACCTCATGGGCACCGGGGAGCTGTTTTTT.